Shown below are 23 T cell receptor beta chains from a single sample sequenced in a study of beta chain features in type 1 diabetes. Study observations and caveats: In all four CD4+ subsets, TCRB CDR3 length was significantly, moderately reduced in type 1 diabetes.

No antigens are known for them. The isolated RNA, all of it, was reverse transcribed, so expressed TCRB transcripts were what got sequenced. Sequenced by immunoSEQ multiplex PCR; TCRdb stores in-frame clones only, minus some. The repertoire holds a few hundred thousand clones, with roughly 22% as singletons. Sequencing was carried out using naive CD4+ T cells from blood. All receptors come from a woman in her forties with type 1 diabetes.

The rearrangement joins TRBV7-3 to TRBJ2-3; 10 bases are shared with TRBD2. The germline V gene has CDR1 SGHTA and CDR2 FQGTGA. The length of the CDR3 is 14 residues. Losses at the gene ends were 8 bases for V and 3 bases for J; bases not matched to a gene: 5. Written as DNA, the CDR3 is TGTGCCAGCGGATTAGCGGGGGGAACAGATACGCAGTATTTT. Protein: CASGLAGGTDTQYF. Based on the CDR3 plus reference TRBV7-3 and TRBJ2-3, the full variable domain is GAGVSQTPSNKVTEKGKYVELRCDPISGHTALYWYRQSLGQGPEFLIYFQGTGAADDSGLPNDRFFAVRPEGSVSTLKIQRTERGDSAVYLCASGLAGGTDTQYFGPGTRLTVL.

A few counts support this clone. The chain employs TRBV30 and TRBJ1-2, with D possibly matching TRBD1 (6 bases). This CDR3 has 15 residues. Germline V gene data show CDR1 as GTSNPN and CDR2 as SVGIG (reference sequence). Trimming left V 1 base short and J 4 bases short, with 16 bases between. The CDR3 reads CAWSGQVFSPYGYTF. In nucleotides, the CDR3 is TGTGCCTGGAGTGGACAGGTCTTCTCTCCCTATGGCTACACCTTC.

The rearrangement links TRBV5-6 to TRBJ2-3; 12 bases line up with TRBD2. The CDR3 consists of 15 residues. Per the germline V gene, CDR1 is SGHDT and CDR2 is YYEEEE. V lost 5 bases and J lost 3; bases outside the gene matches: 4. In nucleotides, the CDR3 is TGTGCCAGCAGACCCGGGACTAGCGGGACAGATACGCAGTATTTT. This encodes CASRPGTSGTDTQYF.

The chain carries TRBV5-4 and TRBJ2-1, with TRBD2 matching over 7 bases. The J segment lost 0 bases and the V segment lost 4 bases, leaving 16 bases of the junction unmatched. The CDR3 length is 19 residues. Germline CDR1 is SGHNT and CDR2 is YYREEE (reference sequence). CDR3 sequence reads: CASSGVREGVTISYNEQFF. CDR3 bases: TGTGCCAGCAGCGGGGTGAGGGAGGGAGTTACCATCTCCTACAATGAGCAGTTCTTC. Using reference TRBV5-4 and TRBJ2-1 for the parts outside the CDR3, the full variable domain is ETGVTQSPTHLIKTRGQQVTLRCSSQSGHNTVSWYQQALGQGPQFIFQYYREEENGRGNFPPRFSGLQFPNYSSELNVNALELDDSALYLCASSGVREGVTISYNEQFFGPGTRLTVL.

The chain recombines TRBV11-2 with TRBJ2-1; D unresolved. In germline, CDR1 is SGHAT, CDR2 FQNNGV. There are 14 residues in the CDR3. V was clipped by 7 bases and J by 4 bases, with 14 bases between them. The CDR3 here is CASTRAPDYNEQFF. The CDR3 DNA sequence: TGTGCCAGCACCCGAGCGCCCGATTACAATGAGCAGTTCTTC.

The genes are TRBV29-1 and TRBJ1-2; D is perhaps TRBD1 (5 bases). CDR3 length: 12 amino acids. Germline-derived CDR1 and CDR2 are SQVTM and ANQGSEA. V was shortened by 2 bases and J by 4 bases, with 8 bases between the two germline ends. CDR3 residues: CSVEQGSYGYTF. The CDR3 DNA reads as TGCAGCGTTGAACAGGGATCCTATGGCTACACCTTC. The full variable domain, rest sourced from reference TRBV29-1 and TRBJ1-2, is SAVISQKPSRDICQRGTSLTIQCQVDSQVTMMFWYRQQPGQSLTLIATANQGSEATYESGFVIDKFPISRPNLTFSTLTVSNMSPEDSSIYLCSVEQGSYGYTFGSGTRLTVV.

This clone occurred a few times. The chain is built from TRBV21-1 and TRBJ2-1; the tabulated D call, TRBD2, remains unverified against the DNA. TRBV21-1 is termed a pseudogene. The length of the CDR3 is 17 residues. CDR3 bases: TGTGCCAGCAGCCTTCGACTAGCGGGAGGGGGACTGGATGAGCAGTTCTTC. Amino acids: CASSLRLAGGGLDEQFF.

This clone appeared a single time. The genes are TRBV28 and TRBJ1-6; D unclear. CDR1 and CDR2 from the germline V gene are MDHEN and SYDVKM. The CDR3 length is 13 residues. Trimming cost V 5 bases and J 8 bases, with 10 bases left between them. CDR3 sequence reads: CASSTGNDSPLHF. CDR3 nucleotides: TGTGCCAGCAGTACGGGGAACGATTCACCCCTCCACTTT.

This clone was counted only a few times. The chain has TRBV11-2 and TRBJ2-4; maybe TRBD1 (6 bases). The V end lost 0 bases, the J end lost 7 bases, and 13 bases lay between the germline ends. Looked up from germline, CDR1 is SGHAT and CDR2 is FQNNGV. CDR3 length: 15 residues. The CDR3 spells CASSLDRTAGNIQYF. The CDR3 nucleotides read TGTGCCAGCAGCTTAGATAGGACAGCCGGGAACATTCAGTACTTC.

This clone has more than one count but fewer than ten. The CDR3 loop is CSVDRAEAFF. In nucleotides, the CDR3 is TGCAGCGTGGACAGGGCTGAAGCTTTCTTT. The chain recombines TRBV29-1 with TRBJ1-1, with TRBD1 matching over 8 bases. The germline V gene encodes CDR1 SQVTM and CDR2 ANQGSEA. This CDR3 has 10 amino acids. The V segment lost 6 bases and the J segment 6 bases; nucleotides outside the gene matches: 0.

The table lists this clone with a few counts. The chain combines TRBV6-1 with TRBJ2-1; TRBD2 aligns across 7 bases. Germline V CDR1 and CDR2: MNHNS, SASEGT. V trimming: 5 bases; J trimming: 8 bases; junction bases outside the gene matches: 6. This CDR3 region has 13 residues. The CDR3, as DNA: TGTGCCAGCAGTTCGACTAGCAGGGATGAGCAGTTCTTC. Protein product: CASSSTSRDEQFF.

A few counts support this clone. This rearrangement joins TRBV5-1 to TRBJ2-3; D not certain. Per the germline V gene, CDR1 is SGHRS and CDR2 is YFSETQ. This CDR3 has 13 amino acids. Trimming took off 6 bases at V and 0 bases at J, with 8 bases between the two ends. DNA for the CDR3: TGCGCCAGCAATAATCCTAGCACAGATACGCAGTATTTT. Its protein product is CASNNPSTDTQYF.

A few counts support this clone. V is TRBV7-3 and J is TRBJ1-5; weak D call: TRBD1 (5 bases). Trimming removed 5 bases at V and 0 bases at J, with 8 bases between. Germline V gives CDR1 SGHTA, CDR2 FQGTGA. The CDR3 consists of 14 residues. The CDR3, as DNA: TGTGCCAGCAGCCAGGGAACTAGCAATCAGCCCCAGCATTTT. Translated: CASSQGTSNQPQHF.

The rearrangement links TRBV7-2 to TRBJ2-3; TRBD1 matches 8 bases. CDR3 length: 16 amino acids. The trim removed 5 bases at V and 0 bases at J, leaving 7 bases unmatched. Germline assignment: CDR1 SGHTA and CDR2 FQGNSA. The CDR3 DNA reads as TGTGCCAGCAGCCTGGACAGGGTTTCTAGCACAGATACGCAGTATTTT. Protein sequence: CASSLDRVSSTDTQYF.

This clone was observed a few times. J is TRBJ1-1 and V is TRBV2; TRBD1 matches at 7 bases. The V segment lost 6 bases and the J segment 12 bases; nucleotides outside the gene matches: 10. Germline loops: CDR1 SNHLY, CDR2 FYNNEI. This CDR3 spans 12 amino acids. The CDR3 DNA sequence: TGTGCCAGCAGCTTGAGGGGGCCCGCACCTTTCTTT. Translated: CASSLRGPAPFF.

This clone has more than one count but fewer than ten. CDR3 DNA: TGCAGCGTGTATAAAACTCCCTCCTACGAGCAGTACTTC. Amino acid sequence: CSVYKTPSYEQYF. This chain joins TRBV29-1 and TRBJ2-7; D is unresolved. Trimming took 6 bases from V and 0 from J, leaving 12 bases between them. CDR1 and CDR2 from the germline V gene are SQVTM and ANQGSEA. The CDR3 spans 13 residues.

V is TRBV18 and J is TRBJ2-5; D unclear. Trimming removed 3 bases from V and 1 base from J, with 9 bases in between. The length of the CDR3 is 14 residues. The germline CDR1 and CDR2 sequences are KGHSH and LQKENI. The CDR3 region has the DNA TGTGCCAGCTCACCGCAGCTAGGCCAAGAGACCCAGTACTTC. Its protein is CASSPQLGQETQYF.

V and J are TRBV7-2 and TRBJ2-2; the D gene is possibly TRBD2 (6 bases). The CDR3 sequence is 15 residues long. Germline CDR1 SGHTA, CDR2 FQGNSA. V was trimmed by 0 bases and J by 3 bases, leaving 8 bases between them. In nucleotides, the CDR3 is TGTGCCAGCAGCTTAGCGGGGGGATACACCGGGGAGCTGTTTTTT. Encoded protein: CASSLAGGYTGELFF.

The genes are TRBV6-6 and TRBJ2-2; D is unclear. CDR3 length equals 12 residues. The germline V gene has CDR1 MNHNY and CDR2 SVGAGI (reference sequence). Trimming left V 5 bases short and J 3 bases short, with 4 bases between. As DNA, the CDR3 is TGTGCCAGCAGTACTGACACCGGGGAGCTGTTTTTT. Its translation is CASSTDTGELFF.

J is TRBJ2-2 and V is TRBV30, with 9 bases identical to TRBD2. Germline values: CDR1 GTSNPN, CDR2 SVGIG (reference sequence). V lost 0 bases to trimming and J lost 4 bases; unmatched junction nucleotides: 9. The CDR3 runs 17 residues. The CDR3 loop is CAWSVGRVAGVTGELFF. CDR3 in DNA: TGTGCCTGGAGTGTAGGGAGGGTAGCGGGAGTCACCGGGGAGCTGTTTTTT.

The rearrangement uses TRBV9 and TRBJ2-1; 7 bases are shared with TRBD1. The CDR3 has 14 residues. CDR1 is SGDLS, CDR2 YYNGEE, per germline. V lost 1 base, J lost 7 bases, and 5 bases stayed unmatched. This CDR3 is CASSVTGVGNEQFF. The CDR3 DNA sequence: TGTGCCAGCAGCGTAACAGGGGTCGGGAATGAGCAGTTCTTC.

The CDR3 loop reads CASSYQGSSGYTF. The CDR3 DNA sequence: TGTGCCAGCAGTTACCAAGGATCTAGCGGCTACACCTTC. V is TRBV6-5 and J is TRBJ1-2; D remains ambiguous. This CDR3 comprises 13 residues. Between the trimmed V and J ends, which lost 2 bases and 8 bases, there was a span of 12 bases. CDR1 is MNHEY and CDR2 is SVGAGI in the germline V gene.

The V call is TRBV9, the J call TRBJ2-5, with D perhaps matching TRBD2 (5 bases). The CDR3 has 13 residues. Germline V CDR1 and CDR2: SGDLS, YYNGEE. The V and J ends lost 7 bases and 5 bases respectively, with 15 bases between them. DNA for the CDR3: TGTGCCAGCGCAAGAGGGAGAGATGAGACCCAGTACTTC. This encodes CASARGRDETQYF.